The entry below describes one T cell receptor (beta chain). No antigen is known for it. The data belong to a study of vaccination and CD4 T cells after COVID-19. Across the study: There were six male and four female convalescents, and two of them were Hispanic.

Treatment defined: roughly nine-day PBMC culture with coronavirus spike peptide pools or control peptides (ViraFEST assay). ViraFEST used peptide pools to expand antigen-specific T cells and subsequently sequenced their TCRs. Per well, roughly 1.9 million PBMCs were cultured in the presence of around 9.1 IU/ml IL-2 and approximately 10 ug/ml peptide pools. CDR1 is SGHTA, CDR2 FQGTGA, per germline. The junction had 2 bases not matched to a gene; V was cut back by 0 bases and J by 3 bases. CDR3 length equals 16 residues. Sequencing of DNA taken from cultured CD4+ T cells relied on the Oncomine TCR Beta short-read assay. TCRdb re-called the PCR reads with MiXCR, one entry per CDR3 protein. The profile shows about 20,000 distinct CDR3 sequences, less than 70% of them singletons.

The sample comprised CD4+ T cells from blood, cultured in vitro. The TCR originated in a human donor who had recovered from COVID-19. The V gene is TRBV7-3, the J gene TRBJ2-3; TRBD2 aligns across 11 bases. The CDR3 DNA follows: TGTGCCAGCAGCTTAACGGGACTAGCGGCTACAGATACGCAGTATTTT. This sequence encodes CASSLTGLAATDTQYF. Full variable domain (outside the CDR3, taken from reference TRBV7-3 and TRBJ2-3): GAGVSQTPSNKVTEKGKYVELRCDPISGHTALYWYRQSLGQGPEFLIYFQGTGAADDSGLPNDRFFAVRPEGSVSTLKIQRTERGDSAVYLCASSLTGLAATDTQYFGPGTRLTVL.